The clone carrying this T cell receptor (beta chain) was detected only once. This CDR3 contains 16 residues. With 4 bases clipped from V and 6 bases from J, the junction kept 8 bases outside the gene matches. The sample comes from a study of blood T cell repertoires in COVID-19. On the study more broadly: Donors in the United States, Italy and Spain gave samples during acute or convalescent COVID-19.

Participants reported their clinical history, and cohort assignment relied on those reports. Someone with COVID-19 had been met by exposed participants within 2 weeks before study entry. In the authors' workflow: Counts of nucleated cells, estimated from reference gene primer amplification, were obtained. Profiling relied on immunoSEQ multiplex PCR, and the TCRdb table lists in-frame clones only, not all of them. From that table come the V and J calls and clone size; the DNA was used to work out D and trimming. The sample contains approximately 260,000 clones, more than 75% of which appear only once.

Input material: PBMCs or T cells enriched from blood (not recorded which). The chain joins TRBV23-1 to TRBJ2-2; TRBD2 matches at 10 bases. TRBV23-1 is recorded as an ORF, its role being uncertain. The TCR comes from a woman between 45 and 65 years old who had been exposed to COVID-19. The CDR3 protein is CASSLSGGAPAGELFF. CDR3 DNA: TGCGCCAGCAGTCTCAGCGGGGGGGCTCCAGCCGGGGAGCTGTTTTTT.